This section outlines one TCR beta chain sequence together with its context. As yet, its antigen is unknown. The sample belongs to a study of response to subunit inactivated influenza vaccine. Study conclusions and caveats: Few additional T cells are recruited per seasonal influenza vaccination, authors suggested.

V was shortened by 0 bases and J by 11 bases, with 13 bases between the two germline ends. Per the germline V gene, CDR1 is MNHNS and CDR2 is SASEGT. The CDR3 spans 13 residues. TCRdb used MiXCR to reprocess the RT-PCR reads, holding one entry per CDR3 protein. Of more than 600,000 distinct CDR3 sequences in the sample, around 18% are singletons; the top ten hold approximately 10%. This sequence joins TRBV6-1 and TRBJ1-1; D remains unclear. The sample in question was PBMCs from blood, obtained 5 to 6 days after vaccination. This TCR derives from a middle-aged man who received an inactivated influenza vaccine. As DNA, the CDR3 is TGTGCCAGCAGTGAAGCGATGAGGACCGGGGCTTTCTTT. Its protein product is CASSEAMRTGAFF.